Shown below are 9 T cell receptor beta chains from a single sample sequenced in a study of shared clonotypes between healthy human individuals. The repertoire was sequenced with immunoSEQ multiplex PCR; TCRdb's copy has only in-frame clones and lacks some. The profile shows a few million clones, more than 80% of them singletons. Sequencing used naive CD4+ T cells sorted from blood. As to subset: CD45RA+ positively selected. All receptors come from a man aged 18 to 35 in good health.

Note on this clone: The same CDR3 can be traced to other DNA sequences in this sample. The chain recombines TRBV10-3 with TRBJ2-1; no clear D. Trimming took off 0 bases at V and 8 bases at J, with 2 bases between the two ends. The CDR3 sequence is 11 residues long. Germline V gene data show CDR1 as ENHRY and CDR2 as SYGVKD. The CDR3 DNA sequence: TGTGCCATCAGTGAGTCTCATGAGCAGTTCTTC. This codes for CAISESHEQFF.

J is TRBJ2-7 and V is TRBV18, with D perhaps TRBD1 (6 bases). The V end was cut by 2 bases, the J end by 0 bases, with 11 bases between. CDR3 length: 15 residues. Per the germline V gene, CDR1 is KGHSH and CDR2 is LQKENI. CDR3 region: CASSPLVGGSYEQYF. The CDR3 DNA reads as TGTGCCAGCTCACCATTGGTAGGGGGCTCCTACGAGCAGTACTTC.

As concerns this clone: Mismatch with germline at one junction end may stem from a read error. V usage is TRBV6-4 and J usage is TRBJ2-1; 7 bases align to TRBD2. Germline assignment: CDR1 MRHNA and CDR2 SNTAGT. CDR3 length: 13 residues. The CDR3 sequence: CASKGRAYNEQFF. DNA of the CDR3: TGTGCCAGCAAGGGGAGGGCCTATAATGAGCAGTTCTTC.

The count of this clone is one. The chain joins TRBV4-3 to TRBJ2-1; D is unresolved. Germline CDR1 LGHNA, CDR2 YSLEER. The CDR3 has 14 amino acids. V was trimmed by 0 bases and J by 8 bases, leaving 11 bases between them. CDR3 in amino acids: CASSQDLRGYEQFF. The CDR3 DNA reads TGCGCCAGCAGCCAAGATCTACGTGGCTATGAGCAGTTCTTC.

The chain employs TRBV5-4 and TRBJ2-1; D assignment may be TRBD1 or TRBD2 (6 bases each). The V gene lost 0 bases and the J gene lost 1 base, with 14 bases spanning the gap. Germline assignment: CDR1 SGHNT and CDR2 YYREEE (reference sequence). CDR3 length: 17 residues. The CDR3: CASSLARGTQSYNEQFF. CDR3 DNA: TGTGCCAGCAGCTTGGCCCGGGGGACACAGTCCTACAATGAGCAGTTCTTC.

The genes are TRBV29-1 and TRBJ2-7; D unresolved. The germline V gene encodes CDR1 SQVTM and CDR2 ANQGSEA. The germline V and J ends were trimmed by 2 bases and 0 bases, with 8 bases remaining between them. This CDR3 has 13 amino acids. The CDR3 DNA is TGCAGCGTTGAAAGCATCCACTCCTACGAGCAGTACTTC. Encoded protein: CSVESIHSYEQYF.

This chain uses TRBV5-4 with TRBJ2-7; D unresolved. This CDR3 has 16 residues. Germline CDR1 reads SGHNT; CDR2 reads YYREEE (reference sequence). Trimming pared 5 bases from V and 6 bases from J, leaving 24 bases between. CDR3 DNA sequence: TGTGCCAGCAGTTTACGCCGACCTGGTGGGATTAGCGAGCAGTACTTC. Translated: CASSLRRPGGISEQYF.

The chain joins TRBV5-1 to TRBJ2-1, with 9 bases matching TRBD1. Trimming at V came to 0 bases and at J to 6 bases, leaving 4 bases not matched to a gene. This CDR3 contains 15 residues. CDR1 is SGHRS and CDR2 is YFSETQ in the germline V gene. The CDR3 loop is CASSLGGTGFNEQFF. The CDR3 DNA reads as TGCGCCAGCAGCTTGGGAGGGACAGGGTTCAATGAGCAGTTCTTC.

The rearrangement links TRBV6-1 to TRBJ2-2; possibly TRBD2 for D (7 bases). V was trimmed by 6 bases and J by 6 bases, leaving 20 bases between them. The CDR3 runs 16 residues. The germline V gene has CDR1 MNHNS and CDR2 SASEGT. Here the CDR3 reads CASRESRGAISGELFF. The CDR3, as DNA: TGTGCCAGCAGAGAATCCCGGGGGGCTATCTCCGGGGAGCTGTTTTTT.